The 27 T cell receptor beta chains given below trace back to one sample, sequenced in a study of blood T cell repertoires in COVID-19. Repertoires were generated with immunoSEQ multiplex PCR, while TCRdb's copy carries only in-frame clones and drops some. In the table there are more than 150,000 clones, roughly 79% of which are singletons. Sequenced input: peripheral blood. The receptors come from a woman older than 75 with COVID-19, enrolled during active disease.

The gene calls are TRBV18 and TRBJ1-5, with unresolved D. Trimming left V 2 bases short and J 3 bases short, with 8 bases between. There are 14 residues in the CDR3. Per the germline V gene, CDR1 is KGHSH and CDR2 is LQKENI. In DNA, the CDR3 is TGTGCCAGCTCACCAGCGGCATCCAATCAGCCCCAGCATTTT. This translates into CASSPAASNQPQHF.

The chain joins TRBV4-2 to TRBJ2-5, with 7 bases aligning to TRBD2. This CDR3 region has 17 residues. Trimming at V came to 0 bases and at J to 7 bases, leaving 14 bases not matched to a gene. CDR1 and CDR2 from the germline V gene are LGHNA and YNFKEQ. CDR3 protein: CASSQDSWTRTTGTQYF. In nucleotides, the CDR3 is TGTGCCAGCAGCCAAGATTCCTGGACTAGGACGACCGGGACCCAGTACTTC.

This clone was detected only once. The rearrangement uses TRBV27 and TRBJ2-3, with D unresolved. V lost 3 bases and J 7 bases, leaving 14 bases between the germline ends. The CDR3 sequence is 14 residues long. From germline, CDR1 is MNHEY and CDR2 SMNVEV (reference sequence). The CDR3 coding sequence is TGTGCCAGCAGTTTTATCCACTCCCAAAATACGCAGTATTTT. Translation: CASSFIHSQNTQYF.

This clone showed up just a few times. The chain links TRBV19 to TRBJ1-1, with 9 positions matching TRBD1. After removal of 10 bases from V and 3 bases from J, the junction contained 9 bases not matched to a gene. Germline V gene data show CDR1 as LNHDA and CDR2 as SQIVND (reference sequence). The CDR3 has 14 residues. CDR3 DNA: TGTGCCACAGAACAGGGGGCAGGGTACACTGAAGCTTTCTTT. Encoded protein: CATEQGAGYTEAFF.

This chain uses TRBV7-9 with TRBJ2-7; 8 nucleotides match TRBD1. Losses at the gene ends were 6 bases for V and 4 bases for J; bases not matched to a gene: 8. This CDR3 has 14 amino acids. CDR1 and CDR2 (germline): SEHNR, FQNEAQ (reference sequence). The DNA of the CDR3 is TGTGCCAGCAGACCAGCAGGGGGCGGTTACGAGCAGTACTTC. Amino acids: CASRPAGGGYEQYF. Together with reference TRBV7-9 and TRBJ2-7, the CDR3 gives the full variable domain: DTGVSQNPRHKITKRGQNVTFRCDPISEHNRLYWYRQTLGQGPEFLTYFQNEAQLEKSRLLSDRFSAERPKGSFSTLEIQRTEQGDSAMYLCASRPAGGGYEQYFGPGTRLTVT.

The chain employs TRBV9 and TRBJ1-2; 7 bases fit TRBD1. The V gene end was trimmed by 3 bases and the J gene end by 2 bases; junction bases not matched to a gene: 7. The CDR3 has 15 amino acids. CDR1 and CDR2 (germline): SGDLS, YYNGEE. CDR3 DNA: TGTGCCAGCAGCGGGGACAGCTTTGGGAACTATGGCTACACCTTC. Protein: CASSGDSFGNYGYTF.

This chain uses TRBV5-6 with TRBJ2-1, with 8 bases lining up with TRBD2. V lost 0 bases, J lost 2 bases, and 7 bases stayed unmatched. The germline V gene encodes CDR1 SGHDT and CDR2 YYEEEE. The CDR3 totals 17 residues. CDR3 loop: CASSLDLGRGTYNEQFF. CDR3 coding DNA: TGTGCCAGCAGCTTGGACCTCGGGAGGGGGACCTACAATGAGCAGTTCTTC.

The chain joins TRBV27 to TRBJ2-5, with 10 nucleotides matching TRBD1. Germline CDR1 reads MNHEY; CDR2 reads SMNVEV (reference sequence). This CDR3 region has 14 residues. The J segment lost 8 bases and the V segment lost 6 bases, leaving 9 bases of the junction unmatched. CDR3 sequence reads: CASSPDRGLFTQYF. In DNA, the CDR3 is TGTGCCAGCAGCCCCGACAGGGGGCTATTTACCCAGTACTTC.

This clone was counted only a few times. The chain employs TRBV6-1 and TRBJ2-3; D gene ambiguous. The CDR3 sequence is 15 residues long. Trimming shortened V by 0 bases and J by 0 bases, and 7 bases separated the two germline ends. Germline CDR1 is MNHNS and CDR2 is SASEGT. The CDR3 loop reads CASSEAGQSTDTQYF. As DNA, the CDR3 is TGTGCCAGCAGTGAAGCTGGGCAGAGCACAGATACGCAGTATTTT.

V usage is TRBV4-1 and J usage is TRBJ2-1, with D tentatively TRBD2 (6 bases). Germline lookup yields CDR1 MGHRA and CDR2 YSYEKL. The ends were cut back, 4 bases at V and 9 bases at J, with 10 bases in the middle. The CDR3 is 12 amino acids. CDR3 in DNA: TGCGCCAGCAGCCCCACCGGGGGTGAGCAGTTCTTC. Protein: CASSPTGGEQFF.

The V gene is TRBV2, the J gene TRBJ1-1, with D tentatively TRBD1 (5 bases). The CDR3 sequence is 13 residues long. Germline V gene lookup returns CDR1 SNHLY and CDR2 FYNNEI. Trimming shortened V by 4 bases and J by 6 bases, and 12 bases separated the two germline ends. CDR3 region: CASSGGTGAEAFF. The CDR3 DNA reads as TGTGCCAGCAGTGGAGGAACAGGCGCTGAAGCTTTCTTT.

V gene TRBV18 combines with J gene TRBJ1-2; 7 bases line up with TRBD1. The CDR3 has 15 residues. Germline V gene sequence: CDR1 KGHSH, CDR2 LQKENI. V lost 0 bases to trimming and J lost 2 bases; unmatched junction nucleotides: 3. CDR3: CASSPPTTGNYGYTF. For the CDR3, the DNA is TGTGCCAGCTCACCACCGACGACAGGGAACTATGGCTACACCTTC.

The genes are TRBV28 and TRBJ1-4, with no clear D. This CDR3 contains 15 residues. Germline assignment: CDR1 MDHEN and CDR2 SYDVKM. V gave up 3 bases and J gave up 8 bases, with 16 bases separating them. The CDR3 region is CASSFSAYLREKLFF. The CDR3 nucleotides read TGTGCCAGCAGTTTTTCCGCATACTTGAGGGAAAAACTGTTTTTT.

CDR3: CASMREAEAFF. Written as DNA, the CDR3 is TGTGCCAGCATGCGGGAGGCTGAAGCTTTCTTT. V is TRBV7-9 and J is TRBJ1-1; D call uncertain. The V gene lost 7 bases and the J gene lost 6 bases, with 9 bases spanning the gap. This CDR3 spans 11 amino acids. Germline values: CDR1 SEHNR, CDR2 FQNEAQ (reference sequence).

The rearrangement uses TRBV19 and TRBJ1-1; no clear D gene. The germline CDR1 and CDR2 sequences are LNHDA and SQIVND (reference sequence). This CDR3 spans 13 amino acids. Trimming removed 8 bases at V and 1 base at J, with 11 bases between. This CDR3 reads CASQRRGNTEAFF. The CDR3 nucleotides read TGTGCCAGTCAAAGGCGGGGGAACACTGAAGCTTTCTTT.

The chain uses TRBV7-2 and TRBJ1-1; the match to TRBD1 covers 7 bases. The CDR3 totals 15 residues. Germline V CDR1 and CDR2: SGHTA, FQGNSA. V lost 5 bases to trimming and J lost 5 bases; unmatched junction nucleotides: 11. The CDR3 loop reads CASSTADRVTTEAFF. Written as DNA, the CDR3 is TGTGCCAGCAGCACAGCAGACAGGGTAACAACTGAAGCTTTCTTT.

The chain carries TRBV18 and TRBJ2-3; D possibly corresponds to TRBD2 (6 bases). From germline, CDR1 is KGHSH and CDR2 LQKENI. V was pared by 3 bases and J by 8 bases, with 15 bases between. This CDR3 contains 14 residues. CDR3 amino acids: CASSPSGGIGTQYF. The CDR3 nucleotides are TGTGCCAGCTCACCGTCCGGGGGTATTGGTACGCAGTATTTT.

This clone appeared a single time. This chain uses TRBV4-2 with TRBJ2-7; 11 nucleotides match TRBD2. CDR1 is LGHNA and CDR2 is YNFKEQ in the germline V gene. V shed 4 bases, J shed 10 bases, and the junction held 9 bases outside the gene matches. This CDR3 is 14 amino acids long. This CDR3 reads CASSPYIAGGQQYF. CDR3 in DNA: TGTGCCAGCAGCCCGTATATAGCGGGAGGGCAACAGTACTTC.

The V and J genes are TRBV7-6 and TRBJ2-7; 9 positions match TRBD1. The CDR3 is 15 residues long. Germline V gene lookup returns CDR1 SGHVS and CDR2 FNYEAQ. V lost 8 bases to trimming and J lost 6 bases; unmatched junction nucleotides: 14. The CDR3 region is CASERSGTGISEQYF. For the CDR3, the DNA is TGTGCCAGCGAACGTTCCGGGACAGGGATCTCCGAGCAGTACTTC.

The CDR3, as DNA: TGTGCCAGCAGCTTAGTGGGACAGATAACCGGGGAGCTGTTTTTT. Translated, it gives CASSLVGQITGELFF. The chain links TRBV7-9 to TRBJ2-2; 7 bases match TRBD1. Germline lookup yields CDR1 SEHNR and CDR2 FQNEAQ (reference sequence). The J segment lost 5 bases and the V segment lost 1 base, leaving 4 bases of the junction unmatched. This CDR3 comprises 15 residues.

CDR3 loop: CASSPRGTGKTGELFF. DNA of the CDR3: TGTGCCAGCTCACCACGGGGGACAGGGAAAACCGGGGAGCTGTTTTTT. The genes are TRBV18 and TRBJ2-2; 9 bases align to TRBD1. V lost 1 base and J lost 5; bases outside the gene matches: 5. The CDR3 consists of 16 residues. Germline CDR1 reads KGHSH; CDR2 reads LQKENI.

CDR3 coding DNA: TGTGCCAGCAGCTTGGACAGGGACACTGAAGCTTTCTTT. This codes for CASSLDRDTEAFF. This chain joins TRBV7-9 and TRBJ1-1, with TRBD1 matching over 8 bases. V trimming: 3 bases; J trimming: 3 bases; junction bases outside the gene matches: 0. Germline values: CDR1 SEHNR, CDR2 FQNEAQ (reference sequence). The CDR3 is made up of 13 amino acids.

The chain uses TRBV4-3 and TRBJ1-2; D not certain. From germline, CDR1 is LGHNA and CDR2 YSLEER. V lost 4 bases and J lost 0, with 9 bases in between. The CDR3 sequence is 14 residues long. The CDR3 protein is CASSPAVANYGYTF. The CDR3 DNA reads TGCGCCAGCAGCCCGGCGGTCGCTAACTATGGCTACACCTTC.

This clone occurred a few times. The chain links TRBV18 to TRBJ2-1; tentative D call: TRBD2 (5 bases). Per the germline V gene, CDR1 is KGHSH and CDR2 is LQKENI. With 2 bases removed from V and 4 bases from J, the gap between germline ends came to 9 bases. This CDR3 has 14 amino acids. The CDR3 DNA reads as TGTGCCAGCTCACCAGCCGGGATATACAATGAGCAGTTCTTC. Its translation is CASSPAGIYNEQFF.

V and J are TRBV27 and TRBJ2-7, with D possibly matching TRBD2 (6 bases). V was cut by 6 bases and J by 3 bases, with 6 bases left in between. The CDR3 spans 11 residues. CDR1 is MNHEY, CDR2 SMNVEV, per germline (reference sequence). The CDR3 region has the DNA TGTGCCAGCAGCGGGGGCTACGAGCAGTACTTC. Translated, it gives CASSGGYEQYF.

The chain is built from TRBV6-2 or TRBV6-3 and TRBJ1-1; D not resolved. This CDR3 comprises 13 residues. Germline V gene sequence: CDR1 MNHEY, CDR2 SVGEGT. The V end was cut by 0 bases, the J end by 8 bases, with 10 bases between. This CDR3 is CASSYSGRLEAFF. In DNA form, the CDR3 reads TGTGCCAGCAGTTACTCGGGGAGGCTCGAAGCTTTCTTT.

V and J are TRBV24-1 and TRBJ2-7; weak D call: TRBD2 (5 bases). The germline V gene has CDR1 KGHDR and CDR2 SFDVKD. The V gene lost 4 bases and the J gene lost 4 bases, with 16 bases spanning the gap. This CDR3 region has 15 residues. The CDR3 reads CATSDGGLSTYEQYF. Here the CDR3 DNA reads TGTGCCACCAGTGACGGAGGCCTATCGACTTACGAGCAGTACTTC.